The 15 T cell receptor beta chains below come from one sample, sequenced in a study of Graves' ophthalmopathy and Graves' hyperthyroidism. TCR beta CDR3 regions were amplified from RNA transcripts. The workflow started with a first-round RT-PCR run with HTBI primers and then moved on to a second-round multiplex PCR. TCRdb called the multiplex PCR reads again in MiXCR, with one record for every CDR3 protein. Among some 160,000 distinct CDR3 sequences, roughly two fifths were seen once, and the ten largest hold around 8.9%. The specimen was peripheral blood. These receptors were obtained from a man in his thirties or forties with Graves' ophthalmopathy.

At least ten counts were recorded for this clonotype. The chain is built from TRBV6-1 and TRBJ2-2; 9 bases are a match to TRBD1. J gave up 3 bases and V 4 bases, and 12 bases lay outside the gene matches. The germline CDR1 and CDR2 sequences are MNHNS and SASEGT. This CDR3 contains 18 residues. CDR3 region: CASSAGTGFSSDTGELFF. The CDR3 DNA follows: TGTGCCAGCAGTGCCGGGACAGGGTTCTCTTCCGACACCGGGGAGCTGTTTTTT.

The V gene is TRBV27, the J gene TRBJ2-7; weak D call: TRBD1 (6 bases). The CDR3 runs 14 residues. Trimming stripped 2 bases from V and 1 base from J, with 9 bases between. Germline CDR1 is MNHEY and CDR2 is SMNVEV (reference sequence). The chain's CDR3 is CASSLRDISYEQYF. The CDR3 nucleotides are TGTGCCAGCAGTTTAAGGGACATTTCCTACGAGCAGTACTTC.

This clonotype was recorded many times. This chain connects TRBV19 to TRBJ2-7, with D possibly matching TRBD1 (7 bases). Germline CDR1 LNHDA, CDR2 SQIVND (reference sequence). The V end lost 6 bases, the J end lost 7 bases, and 25 bases lay between the germline ends. CDR3 size: 16 residues. In DNA, the CDR3 is TGTGCCAGTAGGACCTTTGGCGGGACAGCCCACGGGGAGCAGTACTTC. It is translated as CASRTFGGTAHGEQYF.

V gene TRBV7-2 combines with J gene TRBJ2-7, with D perhaps TRBD1 or TRBD2 (5 bases each). There are 13 residues in the CDR3. Trimming removed 2 bases from V and 3 bases from J, with 8 bases in between. CDR1 and CDR2 (germline): SGHTA, FQGNSA. CDR3 DNA sequence: TGTGCCAGCAGCTTAAGGGACGGCTACGAGCAGTACTTC. Translation gives CASSLRDGYEQYF.

This clonotype was recorded at least ten times. The V gene is TRBV12-3 or TRBV12-4, the J gene TRBJ1-5, with TRBD1 matching 12 bases. The CDR3 is 16 residues long. Trimming took 7 bases from V and 7 from J; bases not matched to a gene: 11. Here the CDR3 DNA reads TGTGCCAGCAAAATCGGGGACAGGGGGCGGAGGCAGCCCCAGCATTTT. It is translated as CASKIGDRGRRQPQHF.

The gene calls are TRBV27 and TRBJ2-2; 8 bases fit TRBD1. V dropped 4 bases and J dropped 4; count of bases not matched to a gene: 8. Germline assignment: CDR1 MNHEY and CDR2 SMNVEV (reference sequence). The CDR3 runs to 16 residues. The CDR3 is CASSSTGDRPTGELFF. DNA of the CDR3: TGTGCCAGCAGTTCAACCGGGGACAGGCCCACCGGGGAGCTGTTTTTT.

This clonotype was seen repeatedly, ten times or more. The chain recombines TRBV28 with TRBJ2-7, with a possible D match to TRBD1 (6 bases). Germline CDR1 MDHEN, CDR2 SYDVKM. The CDR3 extends over 13 amino acids. The V end was cut by 9 bases, the J end by 3 bases, with 15 bases between. The CDR3: CARTRDTIYEQYF. In DNA, the CDR3 is TGTGCCAGAACCCGGGACACCATCTACGAGCAGTACTTC.

This clonotype was recorded at least ten times. J is TRBJ2-7 and V is TRBV29-1; a weak D match, TRBD2 (5 bases). The CDR3 has 14 amino acids. Germline V CDR1 and CDR2: SQVTM, ANQGSEA. Trimming took 7 bases from V and 3 from J, leaving 19 bases between them. In DNA, the CDR3 is TGCAGCGCCAAGAGAGGAGACGGGAACTACGAGCAGTACTTC. Translating it yields CSAKRGDGNYEQYF.

This rearrangement joins TRBV6-2 or TRBV6-3 to TRBJ2-7, with D possibly TRBD1 on 6 matching bases. Trimming took off 5 bases at V and 3 bases at J, with 11 bases between the two ends. Germline CDR1 MNHEY, CDR2 SVGEGT. CDR3 length: 13 residues. The CDR3 bases are TGTGCCAGCAGTGAGACGACAGGCTACGAGCAGTACTTC. It codes for CASSETTGYEQYF.

This chain connects TRBV7-2 to TRBJ1-6; 7 bases line up with TRBD1. Germline V gene sequence: CDR1 SGHTA, CDR2 FQGNSA. V dropped 2 bases and J dropped 7; count of bases not matched to a gene: 5. The CDR3 spans 15 residues. The CDR3 DNA is TGTGCCAGCAGCTTAAGGGACAGTGAGAATTCACCCCTCCACTTT. Amino acids: CASSLRDSENSPLHF.

This clonotype was detected only a few times. The chain employs TRBV7-2 and TRBJ2-7; TRBD2 matches 10 bases. The V gene's germline CDR1 is SGHTA and CDR2 FQGNSA. The CDR3 is made up of 15 amino acids. Trimming at V came to 3 bases and at J to 2 bases, leaving 4 bases not matched to a gene. The chain's CDR3 is CASSFEAGGPYEQYF. The CDR3 coding sequence is TGTGCCAGCAGCTTTGAAGCGGGAGGGCCCTACGAGCAGTACTTC.

V is TRBV15 and J is TRBJ2-5; 8 bases are shared with TRBD1. The CDR3 sequence is 14 residues long. V lost 3 bases to trimming and J lost 5 bases; unmatched junction nucleotides: 5. The germline V gene has CDR1 LNHNV and CDR2 YYDKDF (reference sequence). CDR3 amino acids: CATSRDRDWETQYF. In DNA form, the CDR3 reads TGTGCCACCAGCAGGGACAGGGATTGGGAGACCCAGTACTTC.

In its sample, this clonotype was seen many times. This chain joins TRBV12-3 or TRBV12-4 and TRBJ1-5; tentatively, D is TRBD1 (6 bases). Trimming shortened V by 5 bases and J by 6 bases, and 17 bases separated the two germline ends. The CDR3 covers 15 residues. The CDR3 is CASSPYGGSGQPQHF. The CDR3, as DNA: TGTGCCAGCAGTCCTTACGGGGGCTCGGGTCAGCCCCAGCATTTT.

This clonotype appeared many times. This chain joins TRBV28 and TRBJ2-5, with unresolved D. This CDR3 is 16 amino acids long. Germline CDR1 reads MDHEN; CDR2 reads SYDVKM. Trimming stripped 5 bases from V and 5 bases from J, with 21 bases between. CDR3 DNA: TGTGCCAGCAGTCCAATGTTAGGTCTAACCGGGGAGACCCAGTACTTC. This sequence encodes CASSPMLGLTGETQYF.

V and J are TRBV27 and TRBJ2-7, with D possibly TRBD1 on 5 matching bases. This CDR3 is built from 15 residues. Trimming removed 3 bases at V and 2 bases at J, with 14 bases between. Per germline, CDR1 MNHEY and CDR2 SMNVEV (reference sequence). In nucleotides, the CDR3 is TGTGCCAGCAGTTTGAACCAGGACACTGCCTACGAGCAGTACTTC. Amino acids: CASSLNQDTAYEQYF.